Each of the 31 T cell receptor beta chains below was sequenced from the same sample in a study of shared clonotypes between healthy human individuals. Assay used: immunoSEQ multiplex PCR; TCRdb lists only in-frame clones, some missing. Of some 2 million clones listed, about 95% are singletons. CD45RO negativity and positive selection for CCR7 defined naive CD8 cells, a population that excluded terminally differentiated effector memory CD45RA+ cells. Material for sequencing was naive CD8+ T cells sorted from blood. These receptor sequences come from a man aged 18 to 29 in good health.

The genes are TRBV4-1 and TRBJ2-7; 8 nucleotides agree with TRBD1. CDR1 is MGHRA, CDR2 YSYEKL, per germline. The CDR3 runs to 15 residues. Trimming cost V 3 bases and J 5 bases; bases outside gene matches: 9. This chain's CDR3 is CASSHETGQGHEQYF. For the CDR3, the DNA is TGCGCCAGCAGCCACGAAACCGGACAGGGCCACGAGCAGTACTTC.

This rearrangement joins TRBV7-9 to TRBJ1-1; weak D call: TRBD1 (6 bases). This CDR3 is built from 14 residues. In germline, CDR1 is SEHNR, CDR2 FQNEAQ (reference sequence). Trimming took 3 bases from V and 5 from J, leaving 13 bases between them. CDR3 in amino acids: CASSLNEGGTEAFF. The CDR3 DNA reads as TGTGCCAGCAGCTTGAACGAGGGGGGGACTGAAGCTTTCTTT.

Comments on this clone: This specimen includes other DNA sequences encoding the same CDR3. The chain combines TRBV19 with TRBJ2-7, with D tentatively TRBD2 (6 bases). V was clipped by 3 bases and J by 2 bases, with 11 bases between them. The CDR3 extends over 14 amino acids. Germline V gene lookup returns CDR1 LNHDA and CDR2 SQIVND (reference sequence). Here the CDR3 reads CASSMGTGAYEQYF. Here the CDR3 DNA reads TGTGCCAGTAGTATGGGGACTGGAGCCTACGAGCAGTACTTC.

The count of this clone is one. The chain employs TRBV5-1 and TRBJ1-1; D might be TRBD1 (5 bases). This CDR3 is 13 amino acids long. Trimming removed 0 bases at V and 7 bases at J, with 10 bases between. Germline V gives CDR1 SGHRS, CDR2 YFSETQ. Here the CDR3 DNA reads TGCGCCAGCAGCTTGGCCCCTGACAGTGAAGCTTTCTTT. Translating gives CASSLAPDSEAFF.

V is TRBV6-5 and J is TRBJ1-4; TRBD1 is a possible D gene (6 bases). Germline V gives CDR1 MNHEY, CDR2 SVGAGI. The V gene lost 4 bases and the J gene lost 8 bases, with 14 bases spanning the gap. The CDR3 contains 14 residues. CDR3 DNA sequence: TGTGCCAGCAGTTTAACGTCCGGGACAGAAAAACTGTTTTTT. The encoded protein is CASSLTSGTEKLFF.

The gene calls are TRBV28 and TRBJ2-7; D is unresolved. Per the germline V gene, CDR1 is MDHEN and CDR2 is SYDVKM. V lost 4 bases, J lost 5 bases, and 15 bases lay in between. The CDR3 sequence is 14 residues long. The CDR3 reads CASSSPLRADEQYF. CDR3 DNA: TGTGCCAGCAGTTCCCCCCTAAGGGCCGACGAGCAGTACTTC.

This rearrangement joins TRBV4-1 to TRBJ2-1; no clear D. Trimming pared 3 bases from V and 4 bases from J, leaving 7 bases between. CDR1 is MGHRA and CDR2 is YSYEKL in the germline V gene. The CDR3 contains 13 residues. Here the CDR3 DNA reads TGCGCCAGCAGCCACAACCCGTACAATGAGCAGTTCTTC. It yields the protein CASSHNPYNEQFF.

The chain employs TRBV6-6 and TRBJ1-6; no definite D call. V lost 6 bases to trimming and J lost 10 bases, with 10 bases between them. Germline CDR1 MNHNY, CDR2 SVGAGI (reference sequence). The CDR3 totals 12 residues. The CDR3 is CASSHLDSPLHF. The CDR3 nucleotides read TGTGCCAGCAGCCACCTTGACTCACCCCTCCACTTT.

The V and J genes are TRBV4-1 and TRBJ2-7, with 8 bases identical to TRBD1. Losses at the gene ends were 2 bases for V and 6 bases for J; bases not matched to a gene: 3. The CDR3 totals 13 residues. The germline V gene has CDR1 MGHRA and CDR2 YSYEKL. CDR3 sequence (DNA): TGCGCCAGCAGCCAAATTGACAGGGGCGAGCAGTACTTC. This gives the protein CASSQIDRGEQYF.

Here the CDR3 reads CASSYDPDTQYF. The CDR3 DNA follows: TGTGCCAGCAGTTACGATCCAGATACGCAGTATTTT. The chain is built from TRBV6-6 and TRBJ2-3; D not resolved. Germline assignment: CDR1 MNHNY and CDR2 SVGAGI (reference sequence). CDR3 length: 12 amino acids. Trimming took 2 bases from V and 4 from J, leaving 4 bases between them.

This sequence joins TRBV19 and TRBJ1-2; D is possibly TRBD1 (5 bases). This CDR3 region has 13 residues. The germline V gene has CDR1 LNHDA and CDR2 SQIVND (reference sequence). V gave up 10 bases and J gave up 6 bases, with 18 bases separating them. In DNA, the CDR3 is TGTGCCACTTCCTATCAGGGTTTGAATGGCTACACCTTC. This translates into CATSYQGLNGYTF. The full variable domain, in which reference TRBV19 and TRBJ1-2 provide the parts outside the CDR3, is DGGITQSPKYLFRKEGQNVTLSCEQNLNHDAMYWYRQDPGQGLRLIYYSQIVNDFQKGDIAEGYSVSREKKESFPLTVTSAQKNPTAFYLCATSYQGLNGYTFGSGTRLTVV.

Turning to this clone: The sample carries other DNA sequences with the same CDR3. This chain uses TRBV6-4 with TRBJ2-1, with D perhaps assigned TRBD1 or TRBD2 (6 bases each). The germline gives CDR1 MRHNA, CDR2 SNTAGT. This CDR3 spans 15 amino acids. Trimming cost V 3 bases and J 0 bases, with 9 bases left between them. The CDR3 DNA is TGTGCCAGCAGTGAAGGGGGGAGCTCCTACAATGAGCAGTTCTTC. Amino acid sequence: CASSEGGSSYNEQFF.

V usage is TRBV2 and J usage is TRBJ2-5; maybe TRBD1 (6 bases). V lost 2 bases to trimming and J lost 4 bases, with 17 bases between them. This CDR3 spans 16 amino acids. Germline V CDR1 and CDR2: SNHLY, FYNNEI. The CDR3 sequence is CASSEPDRIPGETQYF. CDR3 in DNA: TGTGCCAGCAGTGAACCCGACAGGATTCCGGGAGAGACCCAGTACTTC. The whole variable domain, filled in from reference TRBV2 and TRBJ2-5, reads EPEVTQTPSHQVTQMGQEVILRCVPISNHLYFYWYRQILGQKVEFLVSFYNNEISEKSEIFDDQFSVERPDGSNFTLKIRSTKLEDSAMYFCASSEPDRIPGETQYFGPGTRLLVL.

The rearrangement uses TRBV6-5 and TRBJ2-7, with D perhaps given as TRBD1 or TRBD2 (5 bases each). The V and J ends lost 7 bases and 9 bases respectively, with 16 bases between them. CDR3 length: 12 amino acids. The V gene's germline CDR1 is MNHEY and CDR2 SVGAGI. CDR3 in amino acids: CASTGTSERQYF. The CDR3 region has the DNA TGTGCCAGCACAGGGACCTCCGAGAGGCAGTACTTC.

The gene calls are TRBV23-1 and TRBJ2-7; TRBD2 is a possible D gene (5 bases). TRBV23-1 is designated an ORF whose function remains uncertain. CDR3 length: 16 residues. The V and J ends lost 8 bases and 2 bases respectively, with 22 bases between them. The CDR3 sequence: CASEPPPGKRTYEQYF. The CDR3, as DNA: TGCGCCAGCGAACCCCCTCCGGGGAAAAGGACCTACGAGCAGTACTTC.

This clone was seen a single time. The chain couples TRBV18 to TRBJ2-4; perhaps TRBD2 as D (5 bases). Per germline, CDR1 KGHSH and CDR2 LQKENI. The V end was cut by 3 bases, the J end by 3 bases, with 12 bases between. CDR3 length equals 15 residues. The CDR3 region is CASSPEGEGKNIQYF. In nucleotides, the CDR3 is TGTGCCAGCTCACCCGAAGGTGAGGGCAAAAACATTCAGTACTTC. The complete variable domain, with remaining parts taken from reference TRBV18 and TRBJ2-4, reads NAGVMQNPRHLVRRRGQEARLRCSPMKGHSHVYWYRQLPEEGLKFMVYLQKENIIDESGMPKERFSAEFPKEGPSILRIQQVVRGDSAAYFCASSPEGEGKNIQYFGAGTRLSVL.

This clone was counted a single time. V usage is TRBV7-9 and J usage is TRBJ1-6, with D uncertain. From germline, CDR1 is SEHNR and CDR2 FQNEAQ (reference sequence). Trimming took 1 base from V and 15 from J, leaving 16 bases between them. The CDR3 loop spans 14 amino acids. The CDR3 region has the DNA TGTGCCAGCAGCTTAGTTCTCGGAGCGGAGGGCCTCCACTTT. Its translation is CASSLVLGAEGLHF.

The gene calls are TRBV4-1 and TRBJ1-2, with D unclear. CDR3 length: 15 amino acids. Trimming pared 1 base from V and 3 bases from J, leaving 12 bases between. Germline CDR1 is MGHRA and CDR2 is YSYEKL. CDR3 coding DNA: TGCGCCAGCAGCCAAGCTGTCAGTTCAGACTATGGCTACACCTTC. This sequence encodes CASSQAVSSDYGYTF.

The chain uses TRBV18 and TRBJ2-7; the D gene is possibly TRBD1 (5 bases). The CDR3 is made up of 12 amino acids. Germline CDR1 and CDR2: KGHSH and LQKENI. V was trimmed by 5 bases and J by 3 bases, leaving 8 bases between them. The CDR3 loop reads CASSIDSYEQYF. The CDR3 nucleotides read TGTGCCAGCTCAATAGACAGCTACGAGCAGTACTTC. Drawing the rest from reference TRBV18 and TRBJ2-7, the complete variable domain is NAGVMQNPRHLVRRRGQEARLRCSPMKGHSHVYWYRQLPEEGLKFMVYLQKENIIDESGMPKERFSAEFPKEGPSILRIQQVVRGDSAAYFCASSIDSYEQYFGPGTRLTVT.

The CDR3 DNA reads as TGTGCCAGCAGTGACTCGAGTCGGGAGGCCAAAAACATTCAGTACTTC. Translation gives CASSDSSREAKNIQYF. The chain combines TRBV6-4 with TRBJ2-4, with D possibly matching TRBD2 (6 bases). Trimming shortened V by 0 bases and J by 1 base, and 10 bases separated the two germline ends. The CDR3 is 16 amino acids. Germline V gene lookup returns CDR1 MRHNA and CDR2 SNTAGT.

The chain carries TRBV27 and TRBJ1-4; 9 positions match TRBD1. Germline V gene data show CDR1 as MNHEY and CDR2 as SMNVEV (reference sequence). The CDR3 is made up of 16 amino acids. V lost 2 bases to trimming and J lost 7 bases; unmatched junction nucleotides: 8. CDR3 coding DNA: TGTGCCAGCAGTTTAATTAAGGGACAGGGTCGTGAAAAACTGTTTTTT. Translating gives CASSLIKGQGREKLFF.

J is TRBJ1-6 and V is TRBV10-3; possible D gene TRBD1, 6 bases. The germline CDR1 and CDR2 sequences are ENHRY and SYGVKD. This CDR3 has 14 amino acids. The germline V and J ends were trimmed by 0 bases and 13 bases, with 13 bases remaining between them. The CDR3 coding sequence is TGTGCCATCAGTGAGTCACGAGACAGGTCTCCCCTCCACTTT. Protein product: CAISESRDRSPLHF.

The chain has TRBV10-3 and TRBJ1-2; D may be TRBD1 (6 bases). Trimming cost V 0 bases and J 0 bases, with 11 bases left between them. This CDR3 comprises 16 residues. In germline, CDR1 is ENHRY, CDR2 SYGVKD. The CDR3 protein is CAISESKDSPNYGYTF. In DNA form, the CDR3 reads TGTGCCATCAGTGAGTCTAAGGACAGTCCTAACTATGGCTACACCTTC.

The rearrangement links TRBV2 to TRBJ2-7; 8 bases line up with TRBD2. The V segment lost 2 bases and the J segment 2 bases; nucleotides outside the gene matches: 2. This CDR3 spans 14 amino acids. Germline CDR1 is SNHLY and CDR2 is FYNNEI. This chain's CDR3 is CASSEPGGTYEQYF. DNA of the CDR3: TGTGCCAGCAGTGAACCGGGGGGGACCTACGAGCAGTACTTC.

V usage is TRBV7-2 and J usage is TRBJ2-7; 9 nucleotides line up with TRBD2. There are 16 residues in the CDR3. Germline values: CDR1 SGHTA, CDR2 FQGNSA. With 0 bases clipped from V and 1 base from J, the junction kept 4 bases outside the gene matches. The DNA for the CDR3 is TGTGCCAGCAGCTTAGCGTCCAGCGGGGGGTCCTACGAGCAGTACTTC. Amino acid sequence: CASSLASSGGSYEQYF.

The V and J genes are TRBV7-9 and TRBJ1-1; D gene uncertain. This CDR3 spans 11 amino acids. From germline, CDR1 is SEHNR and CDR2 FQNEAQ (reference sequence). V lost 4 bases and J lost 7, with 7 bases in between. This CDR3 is CASSYHGEAFF. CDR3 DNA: TGTGCCAGCAGCTACCACGGTGAAGCTTTCTTT.

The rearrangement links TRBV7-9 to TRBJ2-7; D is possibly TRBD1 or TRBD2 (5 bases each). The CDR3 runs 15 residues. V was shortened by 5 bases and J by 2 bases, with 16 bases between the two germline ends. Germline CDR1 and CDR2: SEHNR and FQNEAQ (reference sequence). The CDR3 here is CASSPGEGSTYEQYF. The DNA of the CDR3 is TGTGCCAGCAGCCCAGGCGAGGGGTCCACCTACGAGCAGTACTTC.

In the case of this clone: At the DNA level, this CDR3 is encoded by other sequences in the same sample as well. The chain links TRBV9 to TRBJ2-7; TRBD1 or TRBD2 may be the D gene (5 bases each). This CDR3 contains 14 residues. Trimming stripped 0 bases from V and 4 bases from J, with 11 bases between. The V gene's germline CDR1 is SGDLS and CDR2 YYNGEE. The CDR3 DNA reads TGTGCCAGCAGCGTAGGGGGCGGGCTATACGAGCAGTACTTC. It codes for CASSVGGGLYEQYF.

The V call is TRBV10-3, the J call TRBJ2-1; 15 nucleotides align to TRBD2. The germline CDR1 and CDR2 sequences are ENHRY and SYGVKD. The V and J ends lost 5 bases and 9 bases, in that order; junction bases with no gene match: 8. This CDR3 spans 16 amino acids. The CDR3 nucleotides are TGTGCCATCAGTTCGGGACTAGCGGGGGGCCGAGGTGAGCAGTTCTTC. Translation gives CAISSGLAGGRGEQFF.

Written as DNA, the CDR3 is TGCGCCAGCAGCCAAGATGGGGGGCAGATTTCCAACTACGAGCAGTACTTC. Translating gives CASSQDGGQISNYEQYF. V gene TRBV4-1 combines with J gene TRBJ2-7, with D perhaps given as TRBD1 or TRBD2 (6 bases each). Per the germline V gene, CDR1 is MGHRA and CDR2 is YSYEKL. Trimming cost V 0 bases and J 3 bases, with 18 bases left between them. CDR3 length equals 17 residues.

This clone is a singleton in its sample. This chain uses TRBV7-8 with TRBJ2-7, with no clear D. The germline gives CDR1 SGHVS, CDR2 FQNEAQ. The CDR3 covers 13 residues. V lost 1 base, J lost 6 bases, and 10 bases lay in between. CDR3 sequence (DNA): TGTGCCAGCAGCTTAGAGGCCCCGGCCGAGCAGTACTTC. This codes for CASSLEAPAEQYF.